A single sample gave rise to the 19 T cell receptor beta chains below, sequenced in a study of T cell responses to AZD1222 COVID-19 vaccine. Using immunoSEQ multiplex PCR, the repertoire was profiled, and TCRdb retains in-frame clones only, with some absent. The data contain roughly 78,000 clones, about 82% of them singletons. The sample was peripheral blood, taken on day 0 of AZD1222 vaccination. The receptors here all came from an adult in good health.

This clone was found a few times. V usage is TRBV6-6 and J usage is TRBJ1-2; D uncertain. CDR1 and CDR2 from the germline V gene are MNHNY and SVGAGI (reference sequence). This CDR3 comprises 14 residues. The V end lost 2 bases, the J end lost 2 bases, and 9 bases lay between the germline ends. The chain's CDR3 is CASSYVQQNYGYTF. CDR3 sequence (DNA): TGTGCCAGCAGTTACGTACAACAGAACTATGGCTACACCTTC.

V gene TRBV5-8 combines with J gene TRBJ2-1; 8 bases map to TRBD2. The CDR3 runs to 20 residues. Germline V gene sequence: CDR1 SGHTS, CDR2 YDEGEE. V gave up 4 bases and J gave up 4 bases; unmatched junction bases: 22. CDR3 DNA: TGTGCCAGCAGCGCCGTCGCAGGGACCCGGGGTAGCGGGAAATACAATGAGCAGTTCTTC. It is translated as CASSAVAGTRGSGKYNEQFF.

CDR3 region: CASSPGRDRAEKLFF. CDR3 DNA sequence: TGCGCCAGCAGCCCCGGTCGGGACAGGGCTGAAAAACTGTTTTTT. V usage is TRBV4-3 and J usage is TRBJ1-4; the match to TRBD1 covers 9 bases. Per germline, CDR1 LGHNA and CDR2 YSLEER. Trimming cost V 4 bases and J 7 bases; bases outside gene matches: 7. The CDR3 has 15 amino acids.

The gene calls are TRBV15 and TRBJ2-2; D gene uncertain. Germline-derived CDR1 and CDR2 are LNHNV and YYDKDF (reference sequence). Trimming shortened V by 3 bases and J by 7 bases, and 9 bases separated the two germline ends. The CDR3 runs 13 residues. The chain's CDR3 is CATSRAVVGELFF. In DNA, the CDR3 is TGTGCCACCAGCAGGGCAGTGGTCGGGGAGCTGTTTTTT.

The chain joins TRBV5-8 to TRBJ1-4, with D hard to call. In germline, CDR1 is SGHTS, CDR2 YDEGEE. Deletions cut 0 bases from V and 3 bases from J, with 9 bases between. The CDR3 extends over 15 amino acids. CDR3 nucleotide sequence: TGTGCCAGCAGCTTGGGTGGAGTTTCTAATGAAAAACTGTTTTTT. Translated: CASSLGGVSNEKLFF. Together with reference TRBV5-8 and TRBJ1-4, the CDR3 gives the full variable domain: EAGVTQSPTHLIKTRGQQATLRCSPISGHTSVYWYQQALGLGLQFLLWYDEGEERNRGNFPPRFSGRQFPNYSSELNVNALELEDSALYLCASSLGGVSNEKLFFGSGTQLSVL.

The V call is TRBV27, the J call TRBJ2-7; D gene uncertain. V was pared by 5 bases and J by 7 bases, with 12 bases between. There are 12 residues in the CDR3. The germline CDR1 and CDR2 sequences are MNHEY and SMNVEV (reference sequence). CDR3 protein: CASSPLGLEQYF. The DNA for the CDR3 is TGTGCCAGCAGTCCCCTCGGGTTGGAGCAGTACTTC.

The CDR3 DNA follows: TGCGCCAGCAGCCAAGAGTTCTGGGGGTCTAATAATTCACCCCTCCACTTT. Translating it yields CASSQEFWGSNNSPLHF. V gene TRBV4-3 combines with J gene TRBJ1-6; D perhaps matches TRBD1 (5 bases). Deletions cut 0 bases from V and 5 bases from J, with 14 bases between. CDR1 is LGHNA, CDR2 YSLEER, per germline. This CDR3 is built from 17 residues.

This chain joins TRBV14 and TRBJ2-5, with D unresolved. The CDR3 spans 14 residues. Germline V CDR1 and CDR2: SGHDN, FVKESK. V dropped 3 bases and J dropped 5 bases, with 13 bases sitting between them. DNA of the CDR3: TGTGCCAGCAGCCATCGGGCCACTTGGGAGACCCAGTACTTC. Residues: CASSHRATWETQYF.

The chain employs TRBV19 and TRBJ2-6; no reliable D call. CDR1 is LNHDA, CDR2 SQIVND, per germline (reference sequence). The CDR3 runs to 13 residues. The V and J ends lost 6 bases and 2 bases respectively, with 5 bases between them. The CDR3 region has the DNA TGTGCCAGTAGGTCCGCTGGGGCCAACGTCCTGACTTTC. Amino acids: CASRSAGANVLTF.

The chain combines TRBV3-1 (or the pseudogene TRBV3-2) with TRBJ2-6; 9 nucleotides line up with TRBD1. The V gene's germline CDR1 is LGHDT and CDR2 YNNKEL (reference sequence). CDR3 length: 19 residues. Unmatched junction bases numbered 11, after V lost 3 bases and J lost 2 bases. Here the CDR3 reads CASSHRAPGTGTGANVLTF. CDR3 bases: TGTGCCAGCAGCCATCGAGCGCCCGGGACAGGGACTGGGGCCAACGTCCTGACTTTC.

In this sample, this clone turned up a few times. The same CDR3 is also encoded by other DNA sequences in this sample. The V gene is TRBV5-1, the J gene TRBJ1-1; the D is unclear. Trimming took off 0 bases at V and 3 bases at J, with 9 bases between the two ends. The CDR3 runs 14 residues. Germline V gene sequence: CDR1 SGHRS, CDR2 YFSETQ. CDR3 bases: TGCGCCAGCAGCTTGGCAGGCGGGTACACTGAAGCTTTCTTT. Translation: CASSLAGGYTEAFF. Using reference TRBV5-1 and TRBJ1-1 for the parts outside the CDR3, the full variable domain is KAGVTQTPRYLIKTRGQQVTLSCSPISGHRSVSWYQQTPGQGLQFLFEYFSETQRNKGNFPGRFSGRQFSNSRSEMNVSTLELGDSALYLCASSLAGGYTEAFFGQGTRLTVV.

This chain links TRBV5-6 with TRBJ1-3; possible D gene TRBD1, 5 bases. Trimming took off 2 bases at V and 0 bases at J, with 12 bases between the two ends. The CDR3 runs 16 residues. Germline values: CDR1 SGHDT, CDR2 YYEEEE. This CDR3 reads CASSLRDFISGNTIYF. CDR3 DNA: TGTGCCAGCAGCTTACGGGACTTTATCTCTGGAAACACCATATATTTT. Full variable domain (outside the CDR3, taken from reference TRBV5-6 and TRBJ1-3): DAGVTQSPTHLIKTRGQQVTLRCSPKSGHDTVSWYQQALGQGPQFIFQYYEEEERQRGNFPDRFSGHQFPNYSSELNVNALLLGDSALYLCASSLRDFISGNTIYFGEGSWLTVV.

The rearrangement joins TRBV5-1 to TRBJ1-6; the D is unclear. CDR1 and CDR2 from the germline V gene are SGHRS and YFSETQ. This CDR3 contains 16 residues. V shed 0 bases and J shed 0 bases, with 7 bases lying between them. The CDR3 spells CASSLGGSSYNSPLHF. The CDR3, as DNA: TGCGCCAGCAGCTTGGGAGGGAGCTCCTATAATTCACCCCTCCACTTT.

This clone was found a few times. The chain employs TRBV7-3 and TRBJ2-1; 13 bases are shared with TRBD2. Germline V CDR1 and CDR2: SGHTA, FQGTGA. There are 18 residues in the CDR3. V shed 5 bases, J shed 0 bases, and the junction held 7 bases outside the gene matches. The CDR3 spells CASSPGLAGRSSYNEQFF. DNA of the CDR3: TGTGCCAGCAGCCCGGGACTAGCGGGAAGAAGCTCCTACAATGAGCAGTTCTTC.

V gene TRBV6-2 or TRBV6-3 combines with J gene TRBJ2-2, with 7 positions matching TRBD2. Unmatched junction bases numbered 10, after V lost 0 bases and J lost 3 bases. CDR3 length equals 18 residues. The germline V gene has CDR1 MNHEY and CDR2 SVGEGT. In nucleotides, the CDR3 is TGTGCCAGCAGTTACTCGAGTGGGGTAGCGGGTTACACCGGGGAGCTGTTTTTT. Residues: CASSYSSGVAGYTGELFF.

The V gene is TRBV10-3, the J gene TRBJ1-3, with 8 bases matching TRBD1. The CDR3 contains 15 residues. Germline lookup yields CDR1 ENHRY and CDR2 SYGVKD. V was pared by 2 bases and J by 3 bases, with 3 bases of the junction left unmatched. The CDR3 sequence: CAISEPQGDGNTIYF. The CDR3 coding sequence is TGTGCCATCAGTGAGCCACAGGGGGATGGAAACACCATATATTTT.

The chain joins TRBV28 to TRBJ1-1; D uncertain. V lost 2 bases, J lost 4 bases, and 2 bases lay in between. The CDR3 is made up of 11 amino acids. Germline-derived CDR1 and CDR2 are MDHEN and SYDVKM. The CDR3 reads CASSLGTEAFF. The DNA for the CDR3 is TGTGCCAGCAGTTTAGGCACTGAAGCTTTCTTT.

This chain uses TRBV6-1 with TRBJ1-6; D unclear. V was trimmed by 1 base and J by 0 bases, leaving 4 bases between them. The CDR3 is 15 residues long. Germline V lookup: CDR1 MNHNS, CDR2 SASEGT. This chain's CDR3 is CASSEGSSYNSPLHF. The CDR3 DNA reads TGTGCCAGCAGTGAAGGGAGCTCCTATAATTCACCCCTCCACTTT.

There are a few counts of this clone. The V call is TRBV5-4, the J call TRBJ2-2; 9 nucleotides align to TRBD2. In germline, CDR1 is SGHNT, CDR2 YYREEE (reference sequence). This CDR3 spans 16 amino acids. V dropped 2 bases and J dropped 5; count of bases not matched to a gene: 7. As DNA, the CDR3 is TGTGCCAGCAGCTTCGACGCTAGCGGGACAACCGGGGAGCTGTTTTTT. It codes for CASSFDASGTTGELFF.